These 8 T cell receptor beta chains were all obtained from the same sample, sequenced in a study of cytomegalovirus exposure and HLA in healthy donors. A multiplex PCR was run with 60 Vbeta primers and 13 Jbeta primers. Generated by immunoSEQ multiplex PCR, the TCRdb table keeps only in-frame clones and is missing some. Of under 250,000 clones in the sample, 70% to 85% were seen once. The source material was PBMCs. The receptors here all came from a male donor in good health and CMV-seronegative.

The rearrangement joins TRBV6-5 to TRBJ1-2; D is undetermined. Trimming removed 6 bases at V and 5 bases at J, with 7 bases between. The germline V gene encodes CDR1 MNHEY and CDR2 SVGAGI. This CDR3 is built from 11 residues. The CDR3 DNA reads as TGTGCCAGCAGGGGCGGGTATGGCTACACCTTC. Protein sequence: CASRGGYGYTF.

This chain connects TRBV10-3 to TRBJ2-7; D ambiguous. From germline, CDR1 is ENHRY and CDR2 SYGVKD. This CDR3 comprises 14 residues. The V end was cut by 0 bases, the J end by 7 bases, with 13 bases between. CDR3 region: CAISESDTFTEQYF. CDR3 DNA sequence: TGTGCCATCAGTGAGTCTGACACCTTCACGGAGCAGTACTTC.

The chain joins TRBV7-8 to TRBJ1-5; unclear D gene. The CDR3 runs to 16 residues. The ends were cut back, 7 bases at V and 4 bases at J, with 20 bases in the middle. CDR1 is SGHVS, CDR2 FQNEAQ, per germline. CDR3 bases: TGTGCCAGCAATCTCGACGGGTTTATAGCAAATCAGCCCCAGCATTTT. It encodes CASNLDGFIANQPQHF.

In this sample, this clone turned up a few times. V usage is TRBV28 and J usage is TRBJ1-1; weak D call: TRBD1 (5 bases). Trimming pared 6 bases from V and 8 bases from J, leaving 13 bases between. The V gene's germline CDR1 is MDHEN and CDR2 SYDVKM. This CDR3 comprises 12 residues. The CDR3 sequence is CASSWGGVEAFF. CDR3 bases: TGTGCCAGCAGCTGGGGAGGGGTGGAAGCTTTCTTT.

This clone was detected only a few times. DNA of the CDR3: TGCGCCAGCAGCCTCGCCAGGTCCTACGAGCAGTACTTC. Its translation: CASSLARSYEQYF. The chain joins TRBV4-1 to TRBJ2-7; D not resolved. Trimming removed 4 bases at V and 1 base at J, with 8 bases between. The germline V gene encodes CDR1 MGHRA and CDR2 YSYEKL. The CDR3 contains 13 residues.

This clone was counted a single time. The rearrangement joins TRBV7-3 to TRBJ2-2, with 7 bases fitting TRBD2. CDR3 size: 16 residues. With 4 bases clipped from V and 0 bases from J, the junction kept 5 bases outside the gene matches. Per germline, CDR1 SGHTA and CDR2 FQGTGA. DNA of the CDR3: TGTGCCAGCAGCTACTCCGGGACTACGAACACCGGGGAGCTGTTTTTT. Encoded protein: CASSYSGTTNTGELFF. The whole variable domain, filled in from reference TRBV7-3 and TRBJ2-2, reads GAGVSQTPSNKVTEKGKYVELRCDPISGHTALYWYRQSLGQGPEFLIYFQGTGAADDSGLPNDRFFAVRPEGSVSTLKIQRTERGDSAVYLCASSYSGTTNTGELFFGEGSRLTVL.

V usage is TRBV11-3 and J usage is TRBJ2-7; maybe TRBD1 (6 bases). Germline V gives CDR1 SGHNT, CDR2 YENEEA. CDR3 length: 13 amino acids. V was cut by 11 bases and J by 5 bases, with 19 bases left in between. The CDR3 DNA follows: TGTGCCCCAGACGCTACAGGGCTCCACGAGCAGTACTTC. This gives the protein CAPDATGLHEQYF. The variable domain in full, with the rest retrieved from reference TRBV11-3 and TRBJ2-7, is EAGVVQSPRYKIIEKKQPVAFWCNPISGHNTLYWYLQNLGQGPELLIRYENEEAVDDSQLPKDRFSAERLKGVDSTLKIQPAELGDSAVYLCAPDATGLHEQYFGPGTRLTVT.

The V and J genes are TRBV27 and TRBJ1-1, with 7 positions matching TRBD1. The junction had 12 bases not matched to a gene; V was cut back by 0 bases and J by 5 bases. The CDR3 is made up of 17 amino acids. Per germline, CDR1 MNHEY and CDR2 SMNVEV (reference sequence). The CDR3 nucleotides read TGTGCCAGCAGTTTATCGCCCGGACAGGCCGCTTGGACTGAAGCTTTCTTT. The encoded protein is CASSLSPGQAAWTEAFF.